The entry below describes one T cell receptor (beta chain). The repertoire was sequenced with immunoSEQ multiplex PCR; TCRdb's copy has only in-frame clones and lacks some. The sample includes fewer than 70,000 clones, approximately 93% of them seen just once. This sample stems from a study of preoperative IRX-2 immunotherapy in early breast cancer. This sample's treatment: preoperative locoregional IRX-2 cytokine immunotherapy. Preoperative locoregional IRX-2 cytokine immunotherapy was tested in the phase Ib source study. The CDR3 consists of 16 residues. Germline CDR1 is MDHEN and CDR2 is SYDVKM. V dropped 4 bases and J dropped 2 bases, with 12 bases sitting between them.

This material was obtained from a patient treated with IRX-2 immunotherapy. The chain links TRBV28 to TRBJ1-6; no reliable D call. This sequence originates from a human donor with breast cancer. CDR3 in DNA: TGTGCCAGCAGTTCCACCCGGAACACCTATAATTCACCCCTCCACTTT. Amino acid sequence: CASSSTRNTYNSPLHF.